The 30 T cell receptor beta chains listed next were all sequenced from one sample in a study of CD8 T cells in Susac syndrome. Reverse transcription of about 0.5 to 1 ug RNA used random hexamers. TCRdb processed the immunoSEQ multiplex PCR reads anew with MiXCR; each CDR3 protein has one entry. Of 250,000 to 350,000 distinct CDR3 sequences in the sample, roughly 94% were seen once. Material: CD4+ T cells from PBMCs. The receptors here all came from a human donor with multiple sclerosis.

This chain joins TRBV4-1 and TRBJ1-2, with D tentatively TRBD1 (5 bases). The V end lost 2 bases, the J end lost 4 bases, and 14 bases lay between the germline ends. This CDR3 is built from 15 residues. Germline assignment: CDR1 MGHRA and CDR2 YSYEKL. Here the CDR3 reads CASSQRRGLVYGYTF. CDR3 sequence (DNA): TGCGCCAGCAGCCAACGGAGGGGATTGGTCTATGGCTACACCTTC.

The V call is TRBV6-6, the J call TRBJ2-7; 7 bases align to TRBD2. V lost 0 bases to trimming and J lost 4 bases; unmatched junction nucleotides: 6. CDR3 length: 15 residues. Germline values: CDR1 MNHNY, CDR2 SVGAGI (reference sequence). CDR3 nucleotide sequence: TGTGCCAGCAGTTACTCGGGACTAACTCGATACGAGCAGTACTTC. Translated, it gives CASSYSGLTRYEQYF.

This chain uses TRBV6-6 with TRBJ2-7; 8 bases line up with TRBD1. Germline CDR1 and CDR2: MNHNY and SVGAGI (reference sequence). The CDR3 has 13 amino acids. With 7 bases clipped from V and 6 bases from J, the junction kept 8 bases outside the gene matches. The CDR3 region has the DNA TGTGCCAGCATGACCTCGACAGGGGCCGAGCAGTACTTC. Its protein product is CASMTSTGAEQYF.

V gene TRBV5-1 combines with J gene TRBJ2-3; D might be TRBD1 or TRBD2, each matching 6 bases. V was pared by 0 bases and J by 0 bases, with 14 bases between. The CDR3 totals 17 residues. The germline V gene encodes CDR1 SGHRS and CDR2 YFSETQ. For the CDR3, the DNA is TGCGCCAGCAGCTTGGGGGGGGACACAATGAGCACAGATACGCAGTATTTT. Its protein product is CASSLGGDTMSTDTQYF.

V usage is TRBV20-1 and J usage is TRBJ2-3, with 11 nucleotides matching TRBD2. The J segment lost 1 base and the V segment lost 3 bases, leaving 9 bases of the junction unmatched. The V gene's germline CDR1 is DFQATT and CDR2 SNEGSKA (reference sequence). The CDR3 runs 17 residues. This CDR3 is CSASRLAGGVGTDTQYF. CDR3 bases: TGCAGTGCTAGTCGGCTAGCGGGAGGTGTTGGCACAGATACGCAGTATTTT.

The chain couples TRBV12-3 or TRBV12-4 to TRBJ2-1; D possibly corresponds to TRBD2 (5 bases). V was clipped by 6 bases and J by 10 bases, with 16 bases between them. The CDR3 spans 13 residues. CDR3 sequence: CASSLDSRGEQFF. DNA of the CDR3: TGTGCCAGCAGCCTCGACTCCCGCGGGGAGCAGTTCTTC.

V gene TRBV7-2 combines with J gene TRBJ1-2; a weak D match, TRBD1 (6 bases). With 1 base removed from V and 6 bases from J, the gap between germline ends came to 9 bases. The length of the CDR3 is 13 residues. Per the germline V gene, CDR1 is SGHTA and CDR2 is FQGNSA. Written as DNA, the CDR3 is TGTGCCAGCAGCTTAGGCAGGGGCGATGGCTACACCTTC. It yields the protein CASSLGRGDGYTF. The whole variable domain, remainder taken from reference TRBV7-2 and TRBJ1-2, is GAGVSQSPSNKVTEKGKDVELRCDPISGHTALYWYRQSLGQGLEFLIYFQGNSAPDKSGLPSDRFSAERTGGSVSTLTIQRTQQEDSAVYLCASSLGRGDGYTFGSGTRLTVV.

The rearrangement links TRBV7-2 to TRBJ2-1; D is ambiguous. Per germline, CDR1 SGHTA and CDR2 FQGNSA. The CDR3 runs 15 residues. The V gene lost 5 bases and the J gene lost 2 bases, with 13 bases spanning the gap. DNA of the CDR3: TGTGCCAGCAGCCCCCAGCATGCGCCCTACAATGAGCAGTTCTTC. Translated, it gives CASSPQHAPYNEQFF. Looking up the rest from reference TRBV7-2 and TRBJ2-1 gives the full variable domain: GAGVSQSPSNKVTEKGKDVELRCDPISGHTALYWYRQSLGQGLEFLIYFQGNSAPDKSGLPSDRFSAERTGGSVSTLTIQRTQQEDSAVYLCASSPQHAPYNEQFFGPGTRLTVL.

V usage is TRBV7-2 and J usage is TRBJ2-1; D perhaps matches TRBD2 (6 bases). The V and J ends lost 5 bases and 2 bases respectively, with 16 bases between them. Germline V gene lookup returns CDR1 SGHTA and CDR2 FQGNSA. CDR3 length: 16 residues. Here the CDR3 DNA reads TGTGCCAGCAGCCGCTACGGGAGCGGGCCCTACAATGAGCAGTTCTTC. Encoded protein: CASSRYGSGPYNEQFF.

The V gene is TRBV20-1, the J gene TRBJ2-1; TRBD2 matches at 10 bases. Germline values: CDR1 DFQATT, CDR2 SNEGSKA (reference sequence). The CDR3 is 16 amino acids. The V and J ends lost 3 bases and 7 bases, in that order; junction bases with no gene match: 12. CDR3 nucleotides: TGCAGTGCTAGCGACAGAGGGACTAGCGATAGGAATGAGCAGTTCTTC. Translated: CSASDRGTSDRNEQFF.

The CDR3 is CASSLIREAGELFF. The DNA for the CDR3 is TGTGCCAGCAGCTTAATCAGGGAAGCCGGGGAGCTGTTTTTT. This chain connects TRBV7-6 to TRBJ2-2; D is possibly TRBD1 (5 bases). The CDR3 spans 14 residues. V was shortened by 2 bases and J by 6 bases, with 10 bases between the two germline ends. CDR1 and CDR2 (germline): SGHVS, FNYEAQ.

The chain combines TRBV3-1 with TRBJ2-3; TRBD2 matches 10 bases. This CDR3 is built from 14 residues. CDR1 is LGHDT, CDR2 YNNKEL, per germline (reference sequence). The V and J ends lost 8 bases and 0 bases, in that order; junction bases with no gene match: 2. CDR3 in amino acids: CASGLAVSTDTQYF. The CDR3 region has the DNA TGTGCCAGCGGACTAGCGGTTAGCACAGATACGCAGTATTTT.

Here the CDR3 DNA reads TGTGCCAGCAGCTTAAAGGCTAGCGGGGGCGCGCCGACAGATACGCAGTATTTT. Translated: CASSLKASGGAPTDTQYF. The rearrangement links TRBV7-8 to TRBJ2-3, with 10 bases matching TRBD2. CDR1 SGHVS and CDR2 FQNEAQ come from the germline V gene. The CDR3 covers 18 residues. V gave up 2 bases and J gave up 3 bases; unmatched junction bases: 11.

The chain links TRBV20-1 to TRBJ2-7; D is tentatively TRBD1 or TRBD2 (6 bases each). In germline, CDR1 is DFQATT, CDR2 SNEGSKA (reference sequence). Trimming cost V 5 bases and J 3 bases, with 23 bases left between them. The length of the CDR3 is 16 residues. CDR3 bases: TGCAGTGCTGGCCCACTGGAGGGACATCTAGGCTACGAGCAGTACTTC. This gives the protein CSAGPLEGHLGYEQYF.

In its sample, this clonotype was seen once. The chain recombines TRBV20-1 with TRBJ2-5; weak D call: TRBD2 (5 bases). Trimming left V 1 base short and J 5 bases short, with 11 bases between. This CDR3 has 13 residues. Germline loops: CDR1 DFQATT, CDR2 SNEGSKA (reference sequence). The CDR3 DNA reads TGCAGTGCTAGAGCTCCTAGCTGGGAGACCCAGTACTTC. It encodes CSARAPSWETQYF.

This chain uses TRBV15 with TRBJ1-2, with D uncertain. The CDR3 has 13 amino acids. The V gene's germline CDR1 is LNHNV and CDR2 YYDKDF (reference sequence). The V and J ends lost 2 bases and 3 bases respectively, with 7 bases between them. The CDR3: CATSRYSYYGYTF. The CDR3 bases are TGTGCCACCAGCAGATACAGTTACTATGGCTACACCTTC.

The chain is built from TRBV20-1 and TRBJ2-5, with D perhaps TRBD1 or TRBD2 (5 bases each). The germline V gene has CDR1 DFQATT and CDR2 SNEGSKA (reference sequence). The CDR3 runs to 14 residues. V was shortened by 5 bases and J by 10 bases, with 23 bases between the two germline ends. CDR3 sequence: CSALGLAGVEDQYF. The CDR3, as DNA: TGCAGTGCTCTGGGGCTAGCAGGAGTGGAGGACCAGTACTTC.

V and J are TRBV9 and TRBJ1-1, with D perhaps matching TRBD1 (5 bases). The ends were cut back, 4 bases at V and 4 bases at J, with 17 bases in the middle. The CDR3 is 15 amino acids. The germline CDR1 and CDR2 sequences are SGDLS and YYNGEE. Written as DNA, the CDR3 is TGTGCCAGCAGCATGGACCCGACAGTCGTCACTGAAGCTTTCTTT. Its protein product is CASSMDPTVVTEAFF.

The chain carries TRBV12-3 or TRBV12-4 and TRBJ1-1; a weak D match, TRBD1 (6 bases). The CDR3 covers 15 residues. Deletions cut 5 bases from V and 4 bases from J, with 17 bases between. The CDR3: CASSPNRVRATEAFF. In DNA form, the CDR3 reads TGTGCCAGCAGTCCGAACAGGGTGCGGGCCACTGAAGCTTTCTTT.

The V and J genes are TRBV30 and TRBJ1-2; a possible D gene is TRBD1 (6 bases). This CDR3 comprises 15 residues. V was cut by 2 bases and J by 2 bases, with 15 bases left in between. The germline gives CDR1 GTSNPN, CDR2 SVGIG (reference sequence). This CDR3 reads CAWSLQTGSNYGYTF. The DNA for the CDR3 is TGTGCCTGGAGTCTCCAGACAGGATCGAACTATGGCTACACCTTC.

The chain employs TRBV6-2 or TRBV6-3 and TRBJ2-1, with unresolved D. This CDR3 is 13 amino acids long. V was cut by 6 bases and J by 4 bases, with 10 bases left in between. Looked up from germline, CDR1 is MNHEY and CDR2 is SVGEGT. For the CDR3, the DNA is TGTGCCAGCAGCGATCCCTCTTACAATGAGCAGTTCTTC. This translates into CASSDPSYNEQFF.

The DNA for the CDR3 is TGCGCCAGCAGCCAAGAGGGACTAGCGGGGTATACTAATACGCAGTATTTT. It encodes CASSQEGLAGYTNTQYF. The genes are TRBV4-1 and TRBJ2-3, with 13 bases identical to TRBD2. CDR1 and CDR2 from the germline V gene are MGHRA and YSYEKL. Trimming took 0 bases from V and 7 from J; bases not matched to a gene: 7. The CDR3 is 17 residues long.

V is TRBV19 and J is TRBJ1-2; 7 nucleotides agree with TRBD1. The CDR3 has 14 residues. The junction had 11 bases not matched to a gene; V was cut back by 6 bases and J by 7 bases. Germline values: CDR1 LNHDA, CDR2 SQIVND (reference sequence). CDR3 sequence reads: CASSSPFRDSGYTF. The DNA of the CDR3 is TGTGCCAGTAGCTCGCCGTTCCGGGACAGTGGCTACACCTTC.

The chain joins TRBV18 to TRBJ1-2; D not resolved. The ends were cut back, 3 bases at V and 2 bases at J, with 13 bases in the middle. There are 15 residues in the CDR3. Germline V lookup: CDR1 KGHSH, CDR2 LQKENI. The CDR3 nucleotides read TGTGCCAGCTCACCCGTGGGAGATCCCAACTATGGCTACACCTTC. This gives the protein CASSPVGDPNYGYTF.

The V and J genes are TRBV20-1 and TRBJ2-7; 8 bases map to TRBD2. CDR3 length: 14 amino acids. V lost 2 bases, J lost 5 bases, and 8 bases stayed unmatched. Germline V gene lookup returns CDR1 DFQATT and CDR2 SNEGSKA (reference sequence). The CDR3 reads CSARTSGRMNEQYF. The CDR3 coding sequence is TGCAGTGCTAGAACTAGCGGCCGGATGAACGAGCAGTACTTC.

The CDR3 DNA reads TGTGCCAGCAGCGCGCCTCGGGGGGCGAACACCGGGGAGCTGTTTTTT. This translates into CASSAPRGANTGELFF. The genes are TRBV9 and TRBJ2-2, with TRBD2 identical over 7 bases. The J segment lost 0 bases and the V segment lost 3 bases, leaving 5 bases of the junction unmatched. This CDR3 region has 16 residues. Germline V lookup: CDR1 SGDLS, CDR2 YYNGEE.

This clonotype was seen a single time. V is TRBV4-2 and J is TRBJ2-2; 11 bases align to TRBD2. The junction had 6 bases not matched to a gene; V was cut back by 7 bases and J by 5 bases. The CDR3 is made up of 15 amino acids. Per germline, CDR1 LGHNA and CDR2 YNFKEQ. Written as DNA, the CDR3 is TGTGCCAGCACCAGACTAGCGGGAAGAACCGGGGAGCTGTTTTTT. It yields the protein CASTRLAGRTGELFF.

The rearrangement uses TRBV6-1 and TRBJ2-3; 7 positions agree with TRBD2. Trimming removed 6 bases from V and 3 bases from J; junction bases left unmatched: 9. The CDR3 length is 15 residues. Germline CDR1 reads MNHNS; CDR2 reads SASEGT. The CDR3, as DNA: TGTGCCAGCAGCGGTAGACTAGCTGGAACAGATACGCAGTATTTT. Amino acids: CASSGRLAGTDTQYF.

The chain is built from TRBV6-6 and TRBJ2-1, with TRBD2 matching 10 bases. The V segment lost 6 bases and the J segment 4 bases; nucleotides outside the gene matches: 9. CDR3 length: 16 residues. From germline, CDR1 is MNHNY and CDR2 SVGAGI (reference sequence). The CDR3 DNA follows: TGTGCCAGCAGCGATACGCAGACTAGCGGGTACAATGAGCAGTTCTTC. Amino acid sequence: CASSDTQTSGYNEQFF.

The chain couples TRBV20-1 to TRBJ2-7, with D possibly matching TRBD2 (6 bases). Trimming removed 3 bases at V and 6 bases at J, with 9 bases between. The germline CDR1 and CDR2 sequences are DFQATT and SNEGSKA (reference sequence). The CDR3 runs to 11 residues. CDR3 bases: TGCAGTGCTAGTGACGGGGGCGAGCAGTACTTC. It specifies CSASDGGEQYF.